This TCR beta chain was identified in a study of blood T cells in healthy people across ages. With a J-beta primer mix and a sample-barcoded 5' primer, a second PCR ran roughly 6 to 11 cycles. Each cDNA was tagged by a template-switch adaptor containing 12 random nucleotides. TCRdb reprocessed the 5' RACE reads with MiXCR, giving one entry per CDR3 protein. The table has 600,000 to 800,000 distinct CDR3 sequences, around 21% seen once. This TCR was sampled from a man aged 65-85 years in good health. Specimen: blood.

CDR3 loop: CASSLFQGADTQYF. Written as DNA, the CDR3 is TGTGCCAGCAGCTTATTTCAGGGAGCAGATACGCAGTATTTT. This sequence joins TRBV7-9 and TRBJ2-3; D assignment may be TRBD1 or TRBD2 (5 bases each). The germline V gene encodes CDR1 SEHNR and CDR2 FQNEAQ (reference sequence). This CDR3 has 14 amino acids. Trimming took 2 bases from V and 4 from J, leaving 10 bases between them.